One and the same sample provided the 23 T cell receptor beta chains below, sequenced in a study of cytotoxic CD8 clonotypes in ibrutinib-treated CLL. Repertoires were generated with immunoSEQ multiplex PCR, while TCRdb's copy carries only in-frame clones and drops some. The sample carries some 200,000 clones, about four fifths recorded once. Sequencing used PBMCs, obtained after 12 months of ibrutinib treatment. Every receptor here comes from a human donor with chronic lymphocytic leukemia.

The chain joins TRBV9 to TRBJ2-1; D remains ambiguous. V lost 0 bases to trimming and J lost 8 bases, with 12 bases between them. This CDR3 is 14 amino acids long. The germline V gene has CDR1 SGDLS and CDR2 YYNGEE. This chain's CDR3 is CASSVVGASHEQFF. The CDR3 coding sequence is TGTGCCAGCAGCGTAGTGGGTGCCTCACATGAGCAGTTCTTC. Full variable domain (rest looked up from reference TRBV9 and TRBJ2-1): DSGVTQTPKHLITATGQRVTLRCSPRSGDLSVYWYQQSLDQGLQFLIQYYNGEERAKGNILERFSAQQFPDLHSELNLSSLELGDSALYFCASSVVGASHEQFFGPGTRLTVL.

The rearrangement links TRBV30 to TRBJ1-1; 7 nucleotides agree with TRBD1. Germline CDR1 reads GTSNPN; CDR2 reads SVGIG (reference sequence). The CDR3 has 14 amino acids. Trimming took 5 bases from V and 2 from J; bases not matched to a gene: 8. CDR3 protein: CAWPKQGSNTEAFF. The CDR3 DNA follows: TGTGCCTGGCCAAAACAGGGGTCTAACACTGAAGCTTTCTTT.

This clone appeared a single time. The rearrangement links TRBV5-8 to TRBJ1-2; D possibly corresponds to TRBD1 (5 bases). The CDR3 covers 17 residues. Trimming pared 6 bases from V and 2 bases from J, leaving 23 bases between. Germline V gene data show CDR1 as SGHTS and CDR2 as YDEGEE. In DNA, the CDR3 is TGTGCCAGCACCCCGAGGGATGGCGGGACTTCAAACTATGGCTACACCTTC. This sequence encodes CASTPRDGGTSNYGYTF. Full variable domain (remainder filled in from reference TRBV5-8 and TRBJ1-2): EAGVTQSPTHLIKTRGQQATLRCSPISGHTSVYWYQQALGLGLQFLLWYDEGEERNRGNFPPRFSGRQFPNYSSELNVNALELEDSALYLCASTPRDGGTSNYGYTFGSGTRLTVV.

V is TRBV2 and J is TRBJ1-2; the D is unclear. Trimming cost V 6 bases and J 2 bases, with 10 bases left between them. The CDR3 loop spans 13 amino acids. Per germline, CDR1 SNHLY and CDR2 FYNNEI. This CDR3 is CASSAGGNYGYTF. In nucleotides, the CDR3 is TGTGCCAGCAGCGCGGGAGGGAACTATGGCTACACCTTC.

The chain combines TRBV25-1 with TRBJ1-2; no definite D call. Trimming stripped 5 bases from V and 0 bases from J, with 16 bases between. CDR1 and CDR2 from the germline V gene are MGHDK and SYGVNS. This CDR3 spans 16 amino acids. CDR3 sequence: CASSSTRNPTNYGYTF. The CDR3 DNA is TGTGCCAGCAGTTCGACACGAAACCCTACTAACTATGGCTACACCTTC.

The CDR3 protein is CASRGQGGTDTQYF. The CDR3 DNA reads as TGTGCCAGCAGGGGACAGGGCGGCACAGATACGCAGTATTTT. The gene calls are TRBV2 and TRBJ2-3; 9 nucleotides match TRBD1. Per the germline V gene, CDR1 is SNHLY and CDR2 is FYNNEI. Unmatched junction bases numbered 2, after V lost 6 bases and J lost 1 base. The CDR3 sequence is 14 residues long.

This sequence joins TRBV6-5 and TRBJ2-1, with D unclear. Trimming took off 2 bases at V and 0 bases at J, with 8 bases between the two ends. The CDR3 has 15 residues. Germline V gene lookup returns CDR1 MNHEY and CDR2 SVGAGI. The DNA of the CDR3 is TGTGCCAGCAGTTACGTTGCGTCCTCCTACAATGAGCAGTTCTTC. It yields the protein CASSYVASSYNEQFF.

This chain links TRBV6-5 with TRBJ2-7, with D hard to call. The CDR3 is 11 amino acids. Germline-derived CDR1 and CDR2 are MNHEY and SVGAGI. V lost 4 bases and J 9 bases, leaving 10 bases between the germline ends. The CDR3 bases are TGTGCCAGCAGTTGGTTGGGATTGCAGTACTTC. Translating it yields CASSWLGLQYF.

The chain joins TRBV6-5 to TRBJ1-2; D is unclear. Trimming cost V 0 bases and J 0 bases, with 8 bases left between them. Germline-derived CDR1 and CDR2 are MNHEY and SVGAGI. CDR3 size: 15 residues. CDR3 nucleotides: TGTGCCAGCAGTTACTCGAGTGGAGCTAACTATGGCTACACCTTC. It yields the protein CASSYSSGANYGYTF.

The chain has TRBV11-1 and TRBJ2-1; 8 bases align to TRBD1. CDR1 and CDR2 (germline): SGHAT, FQDESV (reference sequence). This CDR3 is built from 17 residues. V dropped 5 bases and J dropped 4; count of bases not matched to a gene: 13. The CDR3 sequence: CASSPNPGQGKYNEQFF. In DNA form, the CDR3 reads TGTGCCAGCAGCCCCAACCCCGGACAGGGTAAATACAATGAGCAGTTCTTC.

This clone occurred once. V usage is TRBV19 and J usage is TRBJ2-5; possible D gene TRBD2, 6 bases. Germline CDR1 reads LNHDA; CDR2 reads SQIVND (reference sequence). The ends were cut back, 5 bases at V and 5 bases at J, with 15 bases in the middle. The length of the CDR3 is 14 residues. The CDR3 is CASSYRGSAETQYF. The CDR3 bases are TGTGCCAGTAGTTATCGGGGGTCGGCGGAGACCCAGTACTTC. The variable domain in full, completed from reference TRBV19 and TRBJ2-5, reads DGGITQSPKYLFRKEGQNVTLSCEQNLNHDAMYWYRQDPGQGLRLIYYSQIVNDFQKGDIAEGYSVSREKKESFPLTVTSAQKNPTAFYLCASSYRGSAETQYFGPGTRLLVL.

In its sample, this clone was seen many times. The chain employs TRBV4-2 and TRBJ2-6; 9 bases fit TRBD2. This CDR3 comprises 18 residues. Germline V lookup: CDR1 LGHNA, CDR2 YNFKEQ. Trimming removed 6 bases from V and 0 bases from J; junction bases left unmatched: 9. The CDR3 is CASSQRLADNSGANVLTF. CDR3 nucleotide sequence: TGTGCCAGCAGTCAAAGACTAGCGGATAACTCTGGGGCCAACGTCCTGACTTTC.

The rearrangement links TRBV7-3 to TRBJ2-2, with TRBD1 identical over 8 bases. The germline V gene has CDR1 SGHTA and CDR2 FQGTGA. The V gene end was trimmed by 8 bases and the J gene end by 1 base; junction bases not matched to a gene: 3. The CDR3 has 14 residues. CDR3 DNA: TGTGCCAGCCAGGGGGCGCAGAACACCGGGGAGCTGTTTTTT. Protein: CASQGAQNTGELFF.

This chain's CDR3 is CASSASGTGSEDGYTF. The CDR3 DNA follows: TGCGCCAGCAGCGCCTCCGGGACAGGGAGTGAAGATGGCTACACCTTC. The chain has TRBV5-1 and TRBJ1-2; 9 positions match TRBD1. V dropped 4 bases and J dropped 6; count of bases not matched to a gene: 13. The germline gives CDR1 SGHRS, CDR2 YFSETQ. The CDR3 sequence is 16 residues long.

This clone was observed a single time. The chain is built from TRBV2 and TRBJ1-1; no clear D gene. The V gene lost 7 bases and the J gene lost 1 base, with 7 bases spanning the gap. The CDR3 has 12 residues. The V gene's germline CDR1 is SNHLY and CDR2 FYNNEI. CDR3: CASTRGNTEAFF. DNA of the CDR3: TGTGCCAGCACCCGGGGGAACACTGAAGCTTTCTTT.

The rearrangement joins TRBV10-3 to TRBJ1-1; 8 bases agree with TRBD1. CDR3 size: 13 residues. The ends lost 10 bases at V and 1 base at J; junction bases unmatched: 5. The germline CDR1 and CDR2 sequences are ENHRY and SYGVKD. DNA for the CDR3: TGTGCCACCGTAGGACAGGGGAACACTGAAGCTTTCTTT. This encodes CATVGQGNTEAFF.

J is TRBJ1-1 and V is TRBV4-1; the D gene is possibly TRBD1 (5 bases). Germline values: CDR1 MGHRA, CDR2 YSYEKL. The CDR3 covers 17 residues. V was pared by 1 base and J by 4 bases, with 19 bases between. This CDR3 reads CASSQGDWFRGGTEAFF. Written as DNA, the CDR3 is TGCGCCAGCAGCCAAGGGGATTGGTTCCGTGGGGGCACTGAAGCTTTCTTT.

The chain has TRBV11-2 and TRBJ2-1; D tentatively fits TRBD1 or TRBD2 (6 bases each). The ends were cut back, 8 bases at V and 10 bases at J, with 33 bases in the middle. Germline V gene lookup returns CDR1 SGHAT and CDR2 FQNNGV. The CDR3 is 18 amino acids. In nucleotides, the CDR3 is TGTGCCAGCGCCTCGGGGGCCGGCCTAGCGCTTCCCCGCTGGGAGCAGTTCTTC. Translation gives CASASGAGLALPRWEQFF.

V gene TRBV29-1 combines with J gene TRBJ2-7; D is possibly TRBD1 (5 bases). With 5 bases removed from V and 7 bases from J, the gap between germline ends came to 18 bases. Per germline, CDR1 SQVTM and CDR2 ANQGSEA. This CDR3 contains 13 residues. CDR3 residues: CSVRAGNYGEQYF. Written as DNA, the CDR3 is TGCAGCGTTAGGGCAGGGAACTACGGGGAGCAGTACTTC.

This sequence joins TRBV6-5 and TRBJ1-5, with D perhaps TRBD1 (5 bases). Germline CDR1 reads MNHEY; CDR2 reads SVGAGI. The CDR3 has 13 amino acids. V was clipped by 7 bases and J by 3 bases, with 10 bases between them. Here the CDR3 reads CASTAGTNQPQHF. The CDR3 DNA reads TGTGCCAGCACAGCGGGGACCAATCAGCCCCAGCATTTT.

The CDR3 sequence is CASSLGHRDAGNTIYF. CDR3 nucleotides: TGTGCCAGCAGCCTGGGACATCGGGATGCTGGAAACACCATATATTTT. The chain carries TRBV9 and TRBJ1-3; tentatively, D is TRBD1 (6 bases). The CDR3 length is 16 residues. Trimming removed 4 bases at V and 2 bases at J, with 16 bases between. The germline gives CDR1 SGDLS, CDR2 YYNGEE. The whole variable domain, filled in from reference TRBV9 and TRBJ1-3, reads DSGVTQTPKHLITATGQRVTLRCSPRSGDLSVYWYQQSLDQGLQFLIQYYNGEERAKGNILERFSAQQFPDLHSELNLSSLELGDSALYFCASSLGHRDAGNTIYFGEGSWLTVV.

The chain uses TRBV7-8 and TRBJ1-3, with a weak D call TRBD1 (6 bases). Trimming left V 6 bases short and J 0 bases short, with 9 bases between. The CDR3 is 14 residues long. Looked up from germline, CDR1 is SGHVS and CDR2 is FQNEAQ. The CDR3 DNA is TGTGCCAGCAGTGACAGGACCTCTGGAAACACCATATATTTT. Its protein product is CASSDRTSGNTIYF.

This clone came up once. The chain has TRBV14 and TRBJ2-7; a weak D match, TRBD2 (6 bases). The germline V gene encodes CDR1 SGHDN and CDR2 FVKESK. The CDR3 sequence is 16 residues long. Deletions cut 8 bases from V and 6 bases from J, with 26 bases between. The CDR3 protein is CASFQHSGSVVCEQYF. For the CDR3, the DNA is TGTGCCAGCTTCCAACATAGCGGCTCCGTGGTCTGCGAGCAGTACTTC.